This T cell receptor (beta chain) appears in the sequencing data of a study of early T cells in non-severe SARS-CoV-2 infection. TCRdb re-called the 5' RACE reads with MiXCR, one entry per CDR3 protein. Among 100,000 to 150,000 distinct CDR3 sequences listed, about 15% were seen once. This CDR3 contains 10 residues. Germline loops: CDR1 DFQATT, CDR2 SNEGSKA (reference sequence). Trimming shortened V by 3 bases and J by 5 bases, and 4 bases separated the two germline ends. What was sequenced was whole blood. This clonotype was obtained from an adult who was a healthcare worker with PCR-confirmed SARS-CoV-2 infection or an uninfected control (not recorded which). The rearrangement links TRBV20-1 to TRBJ2-5; D gene uncertain. CDR3 loop: CSARDETQYF. As DNA, the CDR3 is TGCAGTGCTAGGGACGAGACCCAGTACTTC.